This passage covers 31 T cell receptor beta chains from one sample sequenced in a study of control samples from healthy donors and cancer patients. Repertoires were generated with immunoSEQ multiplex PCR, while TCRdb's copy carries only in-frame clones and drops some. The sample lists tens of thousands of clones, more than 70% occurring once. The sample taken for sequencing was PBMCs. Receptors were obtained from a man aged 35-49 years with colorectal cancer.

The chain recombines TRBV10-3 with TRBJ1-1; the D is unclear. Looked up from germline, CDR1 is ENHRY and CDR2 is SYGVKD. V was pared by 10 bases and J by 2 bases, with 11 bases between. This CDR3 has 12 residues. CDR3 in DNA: TGTGCCACAGCAGGATATAACACTGAAGCTTTCTTT. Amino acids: CATAGYNTEAFF.

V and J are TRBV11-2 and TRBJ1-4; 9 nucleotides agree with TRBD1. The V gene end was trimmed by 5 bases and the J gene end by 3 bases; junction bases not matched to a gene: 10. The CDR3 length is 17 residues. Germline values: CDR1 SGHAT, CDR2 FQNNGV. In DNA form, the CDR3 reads TGTGCCAGCAGCACCTACAGGGGGCTAAGGTCTAATGAAAAACTGTTTTTT. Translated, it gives CASSTYRGLRSNEKLFF.

CDR3 bases: TGTGCCAGCAGCGACCTAGCGGGAGTAGGCAATGAGCAGTTCTTC. Translating gives CASSDLAGVGNEQFF. The chain links TRBV19 to TRBJ2-1; 10 bases agree with TRBD2. Germline V gene data show CDR1 as LNHDA and CDR2 as SQIVND (reference sequence). Unmatched junction bases numbered 11, after V lost 9 bases and J lost 6 bases. The CDR3 totals 15 residues.

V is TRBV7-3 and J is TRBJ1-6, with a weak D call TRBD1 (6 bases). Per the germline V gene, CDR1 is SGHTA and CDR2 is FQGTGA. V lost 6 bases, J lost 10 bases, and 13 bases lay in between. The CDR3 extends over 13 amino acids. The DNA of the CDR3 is TGTGCCAGCAGTCAGGACAGTTCCTCACCCCTCCACTTT. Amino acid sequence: CASSQDSSSPLHF. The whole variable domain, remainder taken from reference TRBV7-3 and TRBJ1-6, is GAGVSQTPSNKVTEKGKYVELRCDPISGHTALYWYRQSLGQGPEFLIYFQGTGAADDSGLPNDRFFAVRPEGSVSTLKIQRTERGDSAVYLCASSQDSSSPLHFGNGTRLTVT.

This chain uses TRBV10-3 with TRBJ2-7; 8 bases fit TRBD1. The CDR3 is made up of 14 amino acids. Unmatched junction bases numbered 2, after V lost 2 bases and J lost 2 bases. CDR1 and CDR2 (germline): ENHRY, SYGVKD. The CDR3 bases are TGTGCCATCAGTGAGGACAGGGGCCCCTACGAGCAGTACTTC. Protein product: CAISEDRGPYEQYF.

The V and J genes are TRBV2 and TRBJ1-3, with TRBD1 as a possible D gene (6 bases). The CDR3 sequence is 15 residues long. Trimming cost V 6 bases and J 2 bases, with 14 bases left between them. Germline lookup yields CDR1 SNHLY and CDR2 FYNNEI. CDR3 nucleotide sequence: TGTGCCAGCAGAGTGGACAGTAGGACTGGAAACACCATATATTTT. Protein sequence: CASRVDSRTGNTIYF.

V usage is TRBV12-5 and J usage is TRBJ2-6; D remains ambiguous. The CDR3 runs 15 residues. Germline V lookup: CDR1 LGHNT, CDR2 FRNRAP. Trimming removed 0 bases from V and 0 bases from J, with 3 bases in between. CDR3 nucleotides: TGTGCTAGTGGTTTGGTAGACTCTGGGGCCAACGTCCTGACTTTC. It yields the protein CASGLVDSGANVLTF.

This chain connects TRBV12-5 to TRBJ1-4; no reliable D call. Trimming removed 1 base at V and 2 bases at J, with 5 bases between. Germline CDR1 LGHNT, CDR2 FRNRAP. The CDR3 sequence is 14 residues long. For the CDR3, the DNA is TGTGCTAGTGGTTTGGGACGGACTAATGAAAAACTGTTTTTT. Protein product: CASGLGRTNEKLFF.

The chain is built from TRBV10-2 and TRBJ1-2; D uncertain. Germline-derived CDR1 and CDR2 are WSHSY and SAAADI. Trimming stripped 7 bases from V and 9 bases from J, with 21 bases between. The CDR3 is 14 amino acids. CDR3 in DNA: TGCGCCAGCATCCCCCCCATTGGCAGCCAACGCTACACCTTC. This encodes CASIPPIGSQRYTF.

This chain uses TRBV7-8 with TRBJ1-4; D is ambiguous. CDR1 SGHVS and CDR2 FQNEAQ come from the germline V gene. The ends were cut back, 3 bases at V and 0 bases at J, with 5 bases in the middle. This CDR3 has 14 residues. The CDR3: CASSFSTTNEKLFF. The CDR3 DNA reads TGTGCCAGCAGCTTCAGCACAACTAATGAAAAACTGTTTTTT.

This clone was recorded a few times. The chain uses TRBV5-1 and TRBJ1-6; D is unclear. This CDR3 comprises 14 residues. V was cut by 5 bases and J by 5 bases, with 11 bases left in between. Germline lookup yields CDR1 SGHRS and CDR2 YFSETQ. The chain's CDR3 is CASRAVSDNSPLHF. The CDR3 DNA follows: TGCGCCAGCAGGGCCGTTTCCGATAATTCACCCCTCCACTTT. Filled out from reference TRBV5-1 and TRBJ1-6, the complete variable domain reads KAGVTQTPRYLIKTRGQQVTLSCSPISGHRSVSWYQQTPGQGLQFLFEYFSETQRNKGNFPGRFSGRQFSNSRSEMNVSTLELGDSALYLCASRAVSDNSPLHFGNGTRLTVT.

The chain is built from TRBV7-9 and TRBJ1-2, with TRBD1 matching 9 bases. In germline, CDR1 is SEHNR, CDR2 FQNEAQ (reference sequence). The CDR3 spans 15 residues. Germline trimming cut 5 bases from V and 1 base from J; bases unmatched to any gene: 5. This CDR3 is CASSARDRDNYGYTF. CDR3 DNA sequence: TGTGCCAGCAGCGCCCGGGACAGGGATAACTATGGCTACACCTTC.

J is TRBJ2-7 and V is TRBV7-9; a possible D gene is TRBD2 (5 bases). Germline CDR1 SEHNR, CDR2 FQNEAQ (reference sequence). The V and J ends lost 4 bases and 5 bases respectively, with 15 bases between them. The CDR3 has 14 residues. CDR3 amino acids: CASSSGLLRDEQYF. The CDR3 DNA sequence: TGTGCCAGCAGCTCCGGACTCTTACGGGACGAGCAGTACTTC.

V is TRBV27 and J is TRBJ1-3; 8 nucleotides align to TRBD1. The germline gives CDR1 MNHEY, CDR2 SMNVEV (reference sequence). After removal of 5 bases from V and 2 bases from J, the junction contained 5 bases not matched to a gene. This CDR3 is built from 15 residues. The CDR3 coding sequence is TGTGCCAGCAGTCCTCAGGGGGCTCCTGGAAACACCATATATTTT. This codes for CASSPQGAPGNTIYF.

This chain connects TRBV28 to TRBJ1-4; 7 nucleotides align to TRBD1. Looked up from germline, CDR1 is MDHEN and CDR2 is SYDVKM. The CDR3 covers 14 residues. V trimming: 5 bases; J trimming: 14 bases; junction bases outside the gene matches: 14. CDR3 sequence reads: CASSPPPGGRQLFF. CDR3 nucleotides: TGTGCCAGCAGTCCTCCCCCAGGGGGGCGCCAGCTGTTTTTT.

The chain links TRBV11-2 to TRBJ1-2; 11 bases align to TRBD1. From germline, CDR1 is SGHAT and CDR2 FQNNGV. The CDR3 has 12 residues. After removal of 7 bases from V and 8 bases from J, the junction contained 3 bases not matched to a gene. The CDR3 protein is CASTDRGQGYTF. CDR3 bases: TGTGCCAGCACGGACAGGGGGCAAGGCTACACCTTC.

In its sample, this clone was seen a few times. This CDR3 reads CASSPHLVGGFNEQFF. CDR3 DNA: TGTGCCAGCAGTCCGCACTTGGTGGGAGGTTTCAATGAGCAGTTCTTC. The V gene is TRBV27, the J gene TRBJ2-1; possibly TRBD2 for D (6 bases). Germline V gives CDR1 MNHEY, CDR2 SMNVEV (reference sequence). V dropped 5 bases and J dropped 6 bases, with 20 bases sitting between them. This CDR3 contains 16 residues.

The CDR3 spells CASSPGLEETQYF. The CDR3 DNA sequence: TGTGCCAGCAGCCCGGGACTTGAAGAGACCCAGTACTTC. The rearrangement links TRBV3-1 (or the pseudogene TRBV3-2) to TRBJ2-5; possible D gene TRBD2, 6 bases. The CDR3 length is 13 residues. Trimming stripped 4 bases from V and 3 bases from J, with 9 bases between. Germline V gene data show CDR1 as LGHDT and CDR2 as YNNKEL (reference sequence).

The CDR3 region has the DNA TGTGCCAGCAGCTTGATGCGACTAGCGGGAGAGACCCAGTACTTC. Protein product: CASSLMRLAGETQYF. This chain joins TRBV5-4 and TRBJ2-5; TRBD2 matches at 10 bases. The CDR3 covers 15 residues. V lost 1 base and J lost 4; bases outside the gene matches: 4. Germline lookup yields CDR1 SGHNT and CDR2 YYREEE (reference sequence).

CDR3 in DNA: TGTGCCACCGAAGTAGCCTACGAGCAGTACTTC. This encodes CATEVAYEQYF. J is TRBJ2-7 and V is TRBV2; D is undetermined. Germline CDR1 and CDR2: SNHLY and FYNNEI. The CDR3 runs 11 residues. V shed 10 bases and J shed 2 bases, with 9 bases lying between them. The whole variable domain, remainder taken from reference TRBV2 and TRBJ2-7, is EPEVTQTPSHQVTQMGQEVILRCVPISNHLYFYWYRQILGQKVEFLVSFYNNEISEKSEIFDDQFSVERPDGSNFTLKIRSTKLEDSAMYFCATEVAYEQYFGPGTRLTVT.

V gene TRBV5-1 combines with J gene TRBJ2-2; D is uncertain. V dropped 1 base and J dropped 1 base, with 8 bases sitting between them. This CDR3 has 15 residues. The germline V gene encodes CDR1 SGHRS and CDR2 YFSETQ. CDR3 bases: TGCGCCAGCAGCTTGAGGTACGGGAACACCGGGGAGCTGTTTTTT. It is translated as CASSLRYGNTGELFF.

The CDR3 nucleotides read TGCGCCAGCAGTGAGTCGCCGCCGCCGGGCGAGCAGTTCTTC. It yields the protein CASSESPPPGEQFF. This chain uses TRBV10-1 with TRBJ2-1; no clear D. CDR3 length equals 14 residues. V lost 0 bases to trimming and J lost 10 bases, with 13 bases between them. The germline V gene has CDR1 WNHNN and CDR2 SYGVQD (reference sequence).

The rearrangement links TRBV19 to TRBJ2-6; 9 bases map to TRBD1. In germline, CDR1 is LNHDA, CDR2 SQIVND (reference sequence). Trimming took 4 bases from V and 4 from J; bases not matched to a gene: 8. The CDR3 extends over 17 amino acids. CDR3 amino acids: CASSKGQGSSGANVLTF. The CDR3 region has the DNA TGTGCCAGTAGTAAGGGACAGGGATCTTCGGGGGCCAACGTCCTGACTTTC. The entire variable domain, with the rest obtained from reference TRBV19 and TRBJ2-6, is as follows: DGGITQSPKYLFRKEGQNVTLSCEQNLNHDAMYWYRQDPGQGLRLIYYSQIVNDFQKGDIAEGYSVSREKKESFPLTVTSAQKNPTAFYLCASSKGQGSSGANVLTFGAGSRLTVL.

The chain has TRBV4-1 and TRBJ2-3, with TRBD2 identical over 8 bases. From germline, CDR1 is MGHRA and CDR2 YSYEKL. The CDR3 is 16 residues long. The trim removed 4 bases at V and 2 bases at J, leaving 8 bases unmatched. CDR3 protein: CASSLGGGRITDTQYF. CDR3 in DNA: TGCGCCAGCAGCCTCGGGGGGGGCAGAATCACAGATACGCAGTATTTT.

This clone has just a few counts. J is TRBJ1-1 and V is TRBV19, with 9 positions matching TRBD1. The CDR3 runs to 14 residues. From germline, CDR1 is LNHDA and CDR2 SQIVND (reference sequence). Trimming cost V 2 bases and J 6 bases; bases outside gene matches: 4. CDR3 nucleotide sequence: TGTGCCAGTAGTATAACAGGGGGCCTCGCTGAAGCTTTCTTT. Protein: CASSITGGLAEAFF.

The DNA of the CDR3 is TGTGCCAGCAGCACCGGGACAGGGGGCATCAATGAGCAGTTCTTC. Encoded protein: CASSTGTGGINEQFF. The rearrangement uses TRBV2 and TRBJ2-1; the match to TRBD1 covers 12 bases. This CDR3 comprises 15 residues. V lost 6 bases to trimming and J lost 6 bases; unmatched junction nucleotides: 6. CDR1 and CDR2 (germline): SNHLY, FYNNEI.

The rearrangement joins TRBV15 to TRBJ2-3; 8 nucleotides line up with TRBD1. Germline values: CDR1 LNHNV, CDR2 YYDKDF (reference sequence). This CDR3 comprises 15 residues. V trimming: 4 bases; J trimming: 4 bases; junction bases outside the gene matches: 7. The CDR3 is CATSTRQGMSDTQYF. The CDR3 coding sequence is TGTGCCACCAGCACAAGACAGGGGATGTCAGATACGCAGTATTTT.

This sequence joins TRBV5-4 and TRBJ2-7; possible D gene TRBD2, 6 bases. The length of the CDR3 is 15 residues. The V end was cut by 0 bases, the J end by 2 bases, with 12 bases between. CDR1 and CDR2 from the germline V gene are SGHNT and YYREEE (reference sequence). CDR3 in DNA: TGTGCCAGCAGCTTGGAATTAGCGGAAACCTACGAGCAGTACTTC. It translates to CASSLELAETYEQYF.

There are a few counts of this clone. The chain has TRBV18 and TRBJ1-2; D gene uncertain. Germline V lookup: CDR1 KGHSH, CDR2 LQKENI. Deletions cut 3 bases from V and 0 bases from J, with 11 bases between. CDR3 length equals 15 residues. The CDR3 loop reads CASSPGQTTNYGYTF. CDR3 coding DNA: TGTGCCAGCTCACCCGGGCAAACCACTAACTATGGCTACACCTTC.

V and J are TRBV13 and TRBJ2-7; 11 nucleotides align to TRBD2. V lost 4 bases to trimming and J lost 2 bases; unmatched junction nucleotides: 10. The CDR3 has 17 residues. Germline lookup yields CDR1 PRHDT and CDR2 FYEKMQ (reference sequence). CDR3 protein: CASSSPPGTSGTYEQYF. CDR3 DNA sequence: TGTGCCAGCAGCTCCCCCCCCGGGACTAGCGGCACCTACGAGCAGTACTTC.

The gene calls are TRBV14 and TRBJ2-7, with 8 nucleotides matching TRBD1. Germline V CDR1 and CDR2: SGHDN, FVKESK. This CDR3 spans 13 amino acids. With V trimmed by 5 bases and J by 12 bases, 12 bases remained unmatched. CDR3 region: CASSSTGRGRGYF. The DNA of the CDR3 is TGTGCCAGCAGCTCAACTGGCAGGGGGCGCGGGTACTTC.